Each of the 21 T cell receptor beta chains below was sequenced from the same sample in a study of shared clonotypes between healthy human individuals. TCRdb's table, derived via immunoSEQ multiplex PCR, lists solely in-frame clones and lacks some. The data contain about 470,000 clones, around 75% of them seen just once; the ten biggest clones take up 13%. Material for sequencing was PBMCs. These receptors were taken from a woman aged 40 to 50 in good health. Some clones in this sample may be carry-over from other donors' samples.

V and J are TRBV9 and TRBJ2-3; D possibly uses TRBD1 or TRBD2 (5 bases each). Germline-derived CDR1 and CDR2 are SGDLS and YYNGEE. This CDR3 is 19 amino acids long. V lost 0 bases, J lost 3 bases, and 23 bases lay in between. CDR3 bases: TGTGCCAGCAGCGTAGAGGGGCCCGGGCGAGGGGTGACTACAGATACGCAGTATTTT. This sequence encodes CASSVEGPGRGVTTDTQYF.

This clone was seen repeatedly, ten times or more. The J gene is TRBJ1-2, the V gene TRBV28; TRBD1 is a possible D gene (5 bases). The CDR3 runs 11 residues. CDR1 MDHEN and CDR2 SYDVKM come from the germline V gene. Deletions cut 10 bases from V and 2 bases from J, with 8 bases between. Written as DNA, the CDR3 is TGTGCCATCAGGGTCAACTATGGCTACACCTTC. Its protein product is CAIRVNYGYTF.

This clone occurred once. The genes are TRBV10-2 and TRBJ2-7, with 7 nucleotides matching TRBD1. This CDR3 region has 13 residues. The J segment lost 4 bases and the V segment lost 6 bases, leaving 6 bases of the junction unmatched. The germline CDR1 and CDR2 sequences are WSHSY and SAAADI. The CDR3 nucleotides are TGCGCCAGCAGGACCGACAGGGCGTACGAGCAGTACTTC. It translates to CASRTDRAYEQYF.

This chain links TRBV7-2 with TRBJ1-5, with no clear D. This CDR3 region has 13 residues. The germline V gene encodes CDR1 SGHTA and CDR2 FQGNSA. V shed 5 bases and J shed 0 bases, with 5 bases lying between them. CDR3 DNA: TGTGCCAGCAGCCCGGTTAGCAATCAGCCCCAGCATTTT. As protein: CASSPVSNQPQHF.

This rearrangement joins TRBV11-3 to TRBJ2-1, with 7 bases that match TRBD1. Looked up from germline, CDR1 is SGHNT and CDR2 is YENEEA. This CDR3 is built from 14 residues. Trimming at V came to 5 bases and at J to 3 bases, leaving 4 bases not matched to a gene. CDR3 in amino acids: CASSHRDSYNEQFF. The CDR3 DNA reads as TGTGCCAGCAGCCACCGGGACAGCTACAATGAGCAGTTCTTC.

The V gene is TRBV6-6, the J gene TRBJ2-5, with D perhaps matching TRBD1 or TRBD2 (5 bases each). The J call may be in error: the DNA end matches TRBJ2-7 better. CDR3 length: 15 amino acids. Germline lookup yields CDR1 MNHNY and CDR2 SVGAGI (reference sequence). The DNA of the CDR3 is TGTGCCAGCAGTACTTCAAGGGACGGACACTACGAGCAGTACTTC. It yields the protein CASSTSRDGHYEQYF.

The V call is TRBV11-2, the J call TRBJ2-2; no reliable D call. The V end lost 2 bases, the J end lost 4 bases, and 8 bases lay between the germline ends. The CDR3 length is 14 residues. The germline V gene has CDR1 SGHAT and CDR2 FQNNGV. CDR3 bases: TGTGCCAGCAGCTTATCGCAGGTCACCGGGGAGCTGTTTTTT. This gives the protein CASSLSQVTGELFF.

This rearrangement joins TRBV28 to TRBJ2-7; 11 bases are a match to TRBD2. Germline CDR1 reads MDHEN; CDR2 reads SYDVKM. The V segment lost 6 bases and the J segment 9 bases; nucleotides outside the gene matches: 13. This CDR3 region has 15 residues. For the CDR3, the DNA is TGTGCCAGCAGGCGAACGGGACTAGCGGTTACGGGGCAGTACTTC. Translating it yields CASRRTGLAVTGQYF.

This chain joins TRBV5-4 and TRBJ1-2; D unclear. Germline CDR1 SGHNT, CDR2 YYREEE (reference sequence). Trimming removed 2 bases at V and 8 bases at J, with 13 bases between. The CDR3 length is 13 residues. CDR3 protein: CASSLGPTGGYTF. The CDR3 DNA sequence: TGTGCCAGCAGCTTAGGACCTACGGGGGGCTACACCTTC.

The chain carries TRBV28 and TRBJ2-1; tentatively, D is TRBD2 (6 bases). The CDR3 runs to 15 residues. The germline V gene has CDR1 MDHEN and CDR2 SYDVKM. Trimming took 0 bases from V and 6 from J, leaving 12 bases between them. As DNA, the CDR3 is TGTGCCAGCAGTTTATGGAGGGCCGGGGGCAATGAGCAGTTCTTC. As protein: CASSLWRAGGNEQFF.

The V and J genes are TRBV2 and TRBJ2-4; D is uncertain. Deletions cut 6 bases from V and 0 bases from J, with 6 bases between. The CDR3 has 13 amino acids. CDR1 is SNHLY and CDR2 is FYNNEI in the germline V gene. The CDR3 nucleotides read TGTGCCAGCAGGGAATTAGCCAAAAACATTCAGTACTTC. This codes for CASRELAKNIQYF.

V gene TRBV18 combines with J gene TRBJ2-7; D is undetermined. Between the trimmed V and J ends, which lost 3 bases and 2 bases, there was a span of 8 bases. Germline CDR1 is KGHSH and CDR2 is LQKENI. The CDR3 spans 13 residues. The CDR3 coding sequence is TGTGCCAGCTCACCTGACGGACCCTACGAGCAGTACTTC. Amino acid sequence: CASSPDGPYEQYF. Variable domain in full (rest from reference TRBV18 and TRBJ2-7): NAGVMQNPRHLVRRRGQEARLRCSPMKGHSHVYWYRQLPEEGLKFMVYLQKENIIDESGMPKERFSAEFPKEGPSILRIQQVVRGDSAAYFCASSPDGPYEQYFGPGTRLTVT.

This clone was counted many times. V is TRBV27 and J is TRBJ2-7; tentatively, D is TRBD2 (5 bases). Germline values: CDR1 MNHEY, CDR2 SMNVEV (reference sequence). There are 13 residues in the CDR3. Trimming cost V 3 bases and J 7 bases, with 13 bases left between them. CDR3: CASSFAGEREQYF. In nucleotides, the CDR3 is TGTGCCAGCAGTTTCGCGGGCGAGCGGGAGCAGTACTTC.

This clone showed up just a few times. This chain links TRBV7-6 with TRBJ1-3; 9 bases line up with TRBD1. CDR3 length: 16 residues. V was pared by 1 base and J by 3 bases, with 4 bases of the junction left unmatched. Germline CDR1 reads SGHVS; CDR2 reads FNYEAQ. CDR3 in DNA: TGTGCCAGCAGCTTAGAACAGGGGGCATATGGAAACACCATATATTTT. This encodes CASSLEQGAYGNTIYF.

In this sample, this clone turned up a few times. The V and J genes are TRBV6-1 and TRBJ1-3, with a weak D call TRBD1 (6 bases). CDR3 length equals 17 residues. In germline, CDR1 is MNHNS, CDR2 SASEGT. The germline V and J ends were trimmed by 4 bases and 2 bases, with 18 bases remaining between them. In DNA form, the CDR3 reads TGTGCCAGCAGTGCCCAACGAGGGGGAGGGACTGGAAACACCATATATTTT. The encoded protein is CASSAQRGGGTGNTIYF.

The chain combines TRBV7-2 with TRBJ2-3; possibly TRBD2 for D (6 bases). The CDR3 is 17 amino acids. V lost 1 base and J lost 1, with 15 bases in between. The germline gives CDR1 SGHTA, CDR2 FQGNSA. Here the CDR3 reads CASSLGPGLKRTDTQYF. In DNA, the CDR3 is TGTGCCAGCAGCTTAGGTCCGGGACTTAAACGCACAGATACGCAGTATTTT.

This chain uses TRBV7-3 with TRBJ1-1, with D uncertain. The germline CDR1 and CDR2 sequences are SGHTA and FQGTGA. The CDR3 has 13 amino acids. Deletions cut 8 bases from V and 0 bases from J, with 10 bases between. DNA for the CDR3: TGTGCCAGCTCTCAGGCTGTGAACACTGAAGCTTTCTTT. Protein product: CASSQAVNTEAFF.

The chain employs TRBV4-1 and TRBJ2-3; D is unclear. The CDR3 is 13 amino acids. The V end was cut by 3 bases, the J end by 3 bases, with 7 bases between. CDR1 MGHRA and CDR2 YSYEKL come from the germline V gene. This chain's CDR3 is CASSHPQTDTQYF. CDR3 nucleotide sequence: TGCGCCAGCAGCCATCCACAGACAGATACGCAGTATTTT.

The CDR3 protein is CASSSGRNYGYTF. In DNA, the CDR3 is TGTGCCAGCAGTTCCGGACGGAACTATGGCTACACCTTC. This chain connects TRBV28 to TRBJ1-2; no clear D gene. V gave up 4 bases and J gave up 2 bases, with 8 bases separating them. Germline V lookup: CDR1 MDHEN, CDR2 SYDVKM. The CDR3 runs to 13 residues.

The chain couples TRBV28 to TRBJ1-1; maybe TRBD1 (5 bases). The germline gives CDR1 MDHEN, CDR2 SYDVKM. The V gene lost 5 bases and the J gene lost 4 bases, with 17 bases spanning the gap. This CDR3 has 15 amino acids. CDR3 coding DNA: TGTGCCAGCAGTGGGCGGCAGTTCGGGGCCACTGAAGCTTTCTTT. Translating it yields CASSGRQFGATEAFF.

The chain is built from TRBV5-1 and TRBJ2-1; D gene ambiguous. The CDR3 contains 13 residues. The germline V gene encodes CDR1 SGHRS and CDR2 YFSETQ. Trimming stripped 5 bases from V and 3 bases from J, with 9 bases between. The CDR3 DNA sequence: TGCGCCAGCAGTCGTGAAAACTACAATGAGCAGTTCTTC. This codes for CASSRENYNEQFF.